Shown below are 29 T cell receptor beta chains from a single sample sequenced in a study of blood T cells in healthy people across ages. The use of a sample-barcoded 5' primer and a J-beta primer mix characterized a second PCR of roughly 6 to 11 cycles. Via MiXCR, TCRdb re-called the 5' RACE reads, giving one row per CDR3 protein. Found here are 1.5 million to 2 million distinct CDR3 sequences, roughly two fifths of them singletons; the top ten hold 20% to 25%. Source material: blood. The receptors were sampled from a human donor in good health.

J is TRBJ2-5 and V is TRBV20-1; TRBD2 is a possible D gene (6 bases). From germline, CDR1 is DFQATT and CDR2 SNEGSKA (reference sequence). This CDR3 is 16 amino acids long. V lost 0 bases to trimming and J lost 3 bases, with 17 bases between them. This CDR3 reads CSARDVGGTSKETQYF. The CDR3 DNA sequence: TGCAGTGCTAGAGACGTCGGAGGGACCTCAAAAGAGACCCAGTACTTC.

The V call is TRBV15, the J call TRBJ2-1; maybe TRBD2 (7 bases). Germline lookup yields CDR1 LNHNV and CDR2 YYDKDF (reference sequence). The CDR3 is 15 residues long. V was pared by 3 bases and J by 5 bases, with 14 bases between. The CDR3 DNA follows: TGTGCCACCAGCAGGAGGGGGGGCGCGGACAATGAGCAGTTCTTC. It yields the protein CATSRRGGADNEQFF.

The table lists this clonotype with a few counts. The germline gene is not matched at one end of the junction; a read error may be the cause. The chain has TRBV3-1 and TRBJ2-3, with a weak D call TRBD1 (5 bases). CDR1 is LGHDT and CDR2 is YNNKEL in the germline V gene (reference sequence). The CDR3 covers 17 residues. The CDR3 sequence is CVSSHPGSGPDTDTQYF. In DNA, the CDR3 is TGTGTCAGCAGCCACCCTGGGTCAGGGCCCGACACAGATACTCAGTATTTT.

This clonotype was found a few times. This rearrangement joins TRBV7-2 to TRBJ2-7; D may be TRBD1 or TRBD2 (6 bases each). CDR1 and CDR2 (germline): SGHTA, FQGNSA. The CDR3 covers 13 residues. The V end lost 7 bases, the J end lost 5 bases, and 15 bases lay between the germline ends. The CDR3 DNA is TGTGCCAGCACTCAGGGGAGGCTGAACGAGCAGTACTTC. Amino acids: CASTQGRLNEQYF.

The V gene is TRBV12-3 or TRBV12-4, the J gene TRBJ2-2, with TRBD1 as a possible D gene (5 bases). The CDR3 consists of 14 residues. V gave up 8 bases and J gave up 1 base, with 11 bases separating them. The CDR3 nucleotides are TGTGCCAGCCTCAAGGGGCTGAACACCGGGGAGCTGTTTTTT. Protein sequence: CASLKGLNTGELFF.

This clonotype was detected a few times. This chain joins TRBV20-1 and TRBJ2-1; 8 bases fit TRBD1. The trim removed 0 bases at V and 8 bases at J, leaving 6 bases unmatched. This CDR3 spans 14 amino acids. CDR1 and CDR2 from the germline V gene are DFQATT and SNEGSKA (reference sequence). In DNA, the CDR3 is TGCAGTGCTAGAGAGGGGACAGGCCGGTATGAGCAGTTCTTC. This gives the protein CSAREGTGRYEQFF.

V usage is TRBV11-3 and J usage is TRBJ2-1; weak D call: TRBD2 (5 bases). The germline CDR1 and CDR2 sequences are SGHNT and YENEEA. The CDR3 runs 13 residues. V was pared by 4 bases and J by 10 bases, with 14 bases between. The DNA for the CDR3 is TGTGCCAGCAGCTCCGGACGTCGGGGAGAGCAGTTCTTC. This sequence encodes CASSSGRRGEQFF. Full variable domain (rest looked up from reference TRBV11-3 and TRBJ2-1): EAGVVQSPRYKIIEKKQPVAFWCNPISGHNTLYWYLQNLGQGPELLIRYENEEAVDDSQLPKDRFSAERLKGVDSTLKIQPAELGDSAVYLCASSSGRRGEQFFGPGTRLTVL.

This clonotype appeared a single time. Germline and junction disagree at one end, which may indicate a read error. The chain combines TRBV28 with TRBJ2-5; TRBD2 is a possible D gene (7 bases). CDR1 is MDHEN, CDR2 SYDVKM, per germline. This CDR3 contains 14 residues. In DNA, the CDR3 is TGTGTCAGCAGCCGGGGGGCCGGGCAAGAGACCCAGTACTTC. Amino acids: CVSSRGAGQETQYF.

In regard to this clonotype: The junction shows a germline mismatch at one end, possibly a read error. CDR3 protein: CASSLRSGANVPTF. The DNA for the CDR3 is TGTGCCAGCAGTTTAAGGTCTGGGGCCAACGTCCCGACTTTC. This chain links TRBV27 with TRBJ2-6; D is perhaps TRBD1 (5 bases). Germline CDR1 reads MNHEY; CDR2 reads SMNVEV (reference sequence). There are 14 residues in the CDR3. The full variable domain, rest sourced from reference TRBV27 and TRBJ2-6, is EAQVTQNPRYLITVTGKKLTVTCSQNMNHEYMSWYRQDPGLGLRQIYYSMNVEVTDKGDVPEGYKVSRKEKRNFPLILESPSPNQTSLYFCASSLRSGANVPTFGAGSRLTVL.

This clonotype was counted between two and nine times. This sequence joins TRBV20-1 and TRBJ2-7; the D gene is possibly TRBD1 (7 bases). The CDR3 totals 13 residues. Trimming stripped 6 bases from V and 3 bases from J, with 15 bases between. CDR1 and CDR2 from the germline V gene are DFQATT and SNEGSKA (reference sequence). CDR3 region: CSAIRGVDYEQYF. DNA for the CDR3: TGCAGTGCCATCAGGGGGGTGGACTACGAGCAGTACTTC.

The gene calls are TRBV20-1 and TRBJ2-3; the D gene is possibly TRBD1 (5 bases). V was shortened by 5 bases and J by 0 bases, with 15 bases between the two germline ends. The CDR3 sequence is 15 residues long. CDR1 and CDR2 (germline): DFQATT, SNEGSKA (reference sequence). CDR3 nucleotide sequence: TGCAGTGCTGTGAGTCAGGGAACTAGCACAGATACGCAGTATTTT. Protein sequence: CSAVSQGTSTDTQYF.

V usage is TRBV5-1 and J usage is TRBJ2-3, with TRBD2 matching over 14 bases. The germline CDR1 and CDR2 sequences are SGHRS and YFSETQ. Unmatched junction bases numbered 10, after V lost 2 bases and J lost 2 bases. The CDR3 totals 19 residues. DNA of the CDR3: TGCGCCAGCAGCTTCTTACCCGGGACTAGCGGGGGATCCACAGATACGCAGTATTTT. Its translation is CASSFLPGTSGGSTDTQYF.

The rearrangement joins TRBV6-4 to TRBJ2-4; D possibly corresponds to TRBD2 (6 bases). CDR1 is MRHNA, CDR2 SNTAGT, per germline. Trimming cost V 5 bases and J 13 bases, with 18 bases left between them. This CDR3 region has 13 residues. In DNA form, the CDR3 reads TGTGCCAGCAGTCTAGAGGAGGGCAATGAGCAGTACTTC. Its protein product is CASSLEEGNEQYF.

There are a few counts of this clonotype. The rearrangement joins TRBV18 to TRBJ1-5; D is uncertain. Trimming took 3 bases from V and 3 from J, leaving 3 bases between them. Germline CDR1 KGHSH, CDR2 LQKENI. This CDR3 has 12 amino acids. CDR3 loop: CASSPFNQPQHF. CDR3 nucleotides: TGTGCCAGCTCACCCTTCAATCAGCCCCAGCATTTT.

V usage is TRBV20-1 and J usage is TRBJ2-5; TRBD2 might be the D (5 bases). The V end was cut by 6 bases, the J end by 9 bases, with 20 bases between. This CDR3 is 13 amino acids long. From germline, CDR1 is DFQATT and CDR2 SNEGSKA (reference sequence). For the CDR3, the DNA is TGCAGTGCAAAGAGCGGTCTCCTGGTTGCCCAGTACTTC. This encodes CSAKSGLLVAQYF.

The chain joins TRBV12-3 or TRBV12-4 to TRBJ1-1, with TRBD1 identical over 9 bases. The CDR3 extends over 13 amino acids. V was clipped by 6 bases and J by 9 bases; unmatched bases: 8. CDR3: CASRPGTGTKAFF. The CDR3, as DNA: TGTGCCAGCAGACCCGGGACAGGGACTAAAGCTTTCTTT.

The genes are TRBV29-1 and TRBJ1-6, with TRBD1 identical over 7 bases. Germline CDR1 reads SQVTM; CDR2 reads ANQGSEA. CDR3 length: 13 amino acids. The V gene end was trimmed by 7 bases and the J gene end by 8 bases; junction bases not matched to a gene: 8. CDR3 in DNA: TGCAGCGCCCTGACAGGGTGGGATTCACCCCTCCACTTT. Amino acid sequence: CSALTGWDSPLHF.

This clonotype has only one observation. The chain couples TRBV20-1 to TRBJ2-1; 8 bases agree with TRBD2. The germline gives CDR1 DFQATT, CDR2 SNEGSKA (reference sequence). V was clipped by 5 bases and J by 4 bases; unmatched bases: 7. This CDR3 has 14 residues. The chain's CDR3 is CSAPGGVGYNEQFF. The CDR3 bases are TGCAGTGCTCCCGGGGGGGTTGGATACAATGAGCAGTTCTTC.

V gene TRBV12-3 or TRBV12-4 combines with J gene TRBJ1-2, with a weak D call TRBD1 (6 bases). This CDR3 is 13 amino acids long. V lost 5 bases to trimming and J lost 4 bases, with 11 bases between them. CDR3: CASSGQNTYGYTF. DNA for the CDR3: TGTGCCAGCAGTGGACAGAATACCTATGGCTACACCTTC.

The CDR3 DNA follows: TGCAGTGCTAGAGATTCGCGTCTAAGCACAGATACGCAGTATTTT. Amino acid sequence: CSARDSRLSTDTQYF. The chain joins TRBV20-1 to TRBJ2-3; D is uncertain. Germline V CDR1 and CDR2: DFQATT, SNEGSKA (reference sequence). V shed 0 bases and J shed 0 bases, with 10 bases lying between them. The CDR3 loop spans 15 amino acids.

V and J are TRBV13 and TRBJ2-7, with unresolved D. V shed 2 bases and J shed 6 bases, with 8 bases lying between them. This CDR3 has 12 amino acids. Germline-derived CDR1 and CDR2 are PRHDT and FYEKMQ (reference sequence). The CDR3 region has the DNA TGTGCCAGCAGCTTAAAGGTCGGCGAGCAGTACTTC. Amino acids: CASSLKVGEQYF.

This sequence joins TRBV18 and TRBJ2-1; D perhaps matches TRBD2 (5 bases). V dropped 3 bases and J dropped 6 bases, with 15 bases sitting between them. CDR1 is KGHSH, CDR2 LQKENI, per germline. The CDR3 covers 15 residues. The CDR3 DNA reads TGTGCCAGCTCACCGGGAGTAGCATCCCGCAATGAGCAGTTCTTC. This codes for CASSPGVASRNEQFF.

The CDR3 sequence is CASSPDTGVADTQYF. In DNA, the CDR3 is TGTGCCAGCAGCCCAGATACGGGGGTGGCAGATACGCAGTATTTT. The chain carries TRBV7-9 and TRBJ2-3; TRBD2 is a possible D gene (6 bases). Germline CDR1 and CDR2: SEHNR and FQNEAQ (reference sequence). The CDR3 sequence is 15 residues long. Trimming shortened V by 5 bases and J by 4 bases, and 16 bases separated the two germline ends.

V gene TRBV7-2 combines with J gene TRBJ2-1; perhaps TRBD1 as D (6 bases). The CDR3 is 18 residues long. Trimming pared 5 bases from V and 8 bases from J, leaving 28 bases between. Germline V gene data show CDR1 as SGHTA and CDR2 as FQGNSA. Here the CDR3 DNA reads TGTGCCAGCAGCCCGATCTTAGGGCAGGGGACCCCCGGTGATGAGCAGTTCTTC. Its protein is CASSPILGQGTPGDEQFF.

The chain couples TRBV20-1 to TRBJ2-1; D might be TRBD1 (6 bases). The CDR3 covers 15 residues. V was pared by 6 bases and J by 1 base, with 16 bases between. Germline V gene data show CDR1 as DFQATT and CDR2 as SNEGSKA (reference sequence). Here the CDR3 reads CSAPSGGSSYNEQFF. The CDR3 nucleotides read TGCAGTGCCCCTAGTGGGGGCTCTTCCTACAATGAGCAGTTCTTC.

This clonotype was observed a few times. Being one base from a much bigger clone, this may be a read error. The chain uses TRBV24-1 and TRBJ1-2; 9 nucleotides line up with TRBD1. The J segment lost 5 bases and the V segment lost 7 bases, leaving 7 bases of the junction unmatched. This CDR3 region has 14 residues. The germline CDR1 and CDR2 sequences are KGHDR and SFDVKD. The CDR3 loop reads CATRGQGAQYGYTF. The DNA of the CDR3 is TGTGCCACCAGGGGACAGGGTGCGCAGTATGGCTACACCTTC.

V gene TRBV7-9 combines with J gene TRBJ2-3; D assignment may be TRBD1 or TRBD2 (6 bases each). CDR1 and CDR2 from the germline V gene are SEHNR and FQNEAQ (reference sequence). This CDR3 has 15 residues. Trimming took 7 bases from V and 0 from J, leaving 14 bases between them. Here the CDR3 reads CASIIQGLSTDTQYF. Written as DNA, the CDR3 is TGTGCCAGCATCATACAGGGACTCAGCACAGATACGCAGTATTTT.

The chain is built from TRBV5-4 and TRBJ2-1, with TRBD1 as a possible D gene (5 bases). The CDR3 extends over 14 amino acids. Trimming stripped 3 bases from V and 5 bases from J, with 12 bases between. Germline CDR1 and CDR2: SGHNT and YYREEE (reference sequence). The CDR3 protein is CASSSRSQDNEQFF. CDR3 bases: TGTGCCAGCAGCTCCCGCTCACAGGACAATGAGCAGTTCTTC.

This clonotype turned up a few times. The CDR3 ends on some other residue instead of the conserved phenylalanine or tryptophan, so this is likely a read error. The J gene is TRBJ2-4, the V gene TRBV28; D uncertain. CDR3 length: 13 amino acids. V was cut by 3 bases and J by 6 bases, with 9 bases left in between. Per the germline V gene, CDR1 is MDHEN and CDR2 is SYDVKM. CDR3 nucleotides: TGTGCCAGCAGTTTGAGTAACAGAAACATTCAGTACGTC. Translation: CASSLSNRNIQYV.